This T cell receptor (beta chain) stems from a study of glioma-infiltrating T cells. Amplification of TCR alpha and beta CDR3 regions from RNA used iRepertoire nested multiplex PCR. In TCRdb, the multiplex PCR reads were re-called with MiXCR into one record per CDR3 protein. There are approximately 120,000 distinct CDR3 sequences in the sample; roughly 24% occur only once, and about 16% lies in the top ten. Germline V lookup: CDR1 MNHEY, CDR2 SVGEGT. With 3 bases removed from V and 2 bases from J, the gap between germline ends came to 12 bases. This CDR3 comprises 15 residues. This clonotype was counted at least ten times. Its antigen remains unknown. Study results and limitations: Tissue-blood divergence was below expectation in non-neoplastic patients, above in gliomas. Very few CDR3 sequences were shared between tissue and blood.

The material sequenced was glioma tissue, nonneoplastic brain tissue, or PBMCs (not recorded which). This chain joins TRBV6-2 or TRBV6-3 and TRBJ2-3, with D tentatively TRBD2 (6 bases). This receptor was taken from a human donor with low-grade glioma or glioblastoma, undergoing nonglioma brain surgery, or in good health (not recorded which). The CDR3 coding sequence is TGTGCCAGCAGTTATAGCGGACGGTACACAGATACGCAGTATTTT. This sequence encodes CASSYSGRYTDTQYF.